One sample yielded the 8 T cell receptor beta chains listed below, sequenced in a study of blood T cell repertoires in COVID-19. Generated by immunoSEQ multiplex PCR, the TCRdb table keeps only in-frame clones and is missing some. This sample has 100,000 to 150,000 clones; under 80% occur once, and the top ten carry about 2.3%. The specimen sequenced was peripheral blood. The source is a man aged 65 to 79 with acute or convalescent COVID-19.

The chain is built from TRBV5-1 and TRBJ1-2; 11 bases align to TRBD1. Trimming at V came to 2 bases and at J to 7 bases, leaving 4 bases not matched to a gene. CDR1 SGHRS and CDR2 YFSETQ come from the germline V gene. The CDR3 extends over 14 amino acids. The CDR3 loop reads CASSFGQGAFGYTF. The DNA for the CDR3 is TGCGCCAGCAGCTTCGGACAGGGGGCATTTGGCTACACCTTC.

This clone appeared a few times. The chain links TRBV4-3 to TRBJ1-2, with TRBD1 matching over 10 bases. The CDR3 consists of 18 residues. The junction had 15 bases not matched to a gene; V was cut back by 0 bases and J by 8 bases. Germline assignment: CDR1 LGHNA and CDR2 YSLEER. In DNA form, the CDR3 reads TGCGCCAGCAGCCAAGACGTACGGCATTTCGGACAGGGGGGCGGCTACACCTTC. It translates to CASSQDVRHFGQGGGYTF.

This chain links TRBV6-2 or TRBV6-3 with TRBJ2-2, with TRBD2 matching 7 bases. The V and J ends lost 5 bases and 6 bases, in that order; junction bases with no gene match: 12. In germline, CDR1 is MNHEY, CDR2 SVGEGT. This CDR3 has 16 amino acids. The CDR3 reads CASSHTSEVPAGELFF. The CDR3, as DNA: TGTGCCAGCAGTCATACTAGCGAGGTTCCCGCCGGGGAGCTGTTTTTT.

This clone was detected a few times. The V and J genes are TRBV7-2 and TRBJ1-5; 10 nucleotides agree with TRBD1. Germline V gene data show CDR1 as SGHTA and CDR2 as FQGNSA. V dropped 5 bases and J dropped 4; count of bases not matched to a gene: 5. The CDR3 covers 15 residues. The CDR3 DNA sequence: TGTGCCAGCAGCAGGGACAGGGGATTGAATCAGCCCCAGCATTTT. Its translation: CASSRDRGLNQPQHF.

V is TRBV9 and J is TRBJ1-6, with D possibly TRBD1 on 6 matching bases. CDR1 SGDLS and CDR2 YYNGEE come from the germline V gene. The CDR3 has 16 amino acids. V lost 0 bases to trimming and J lost 9 bases, with 16 bases between them. The CDR3 nucleotides are TGTGCCAGCAGCGTAGGGGGGCCCCCGGGGAGTTCACCCCTCCACTTT. Translating it yields CASSVGGPPGSSPLHF.

This sequence joins TRBV11-3 and TRBJ2-3; the D gene is possibly TRBD1 (6 bases). This CDR3 has 17 amino acids. V gave up 4 bases and J gave up 3 bases, with 20 bases separating them. The germline gives CDR1 SGHNT, CDR2 YENEEA. Written as DNA, the CDR3 is TGTGCCAGCAGCTCGATGGACAGATGGGTCGGGACAGATACGCAGTATTTT. Translating it yields CASSSMDRWVGTDTQYF.

This clone was recorded once. This chain joins TRBV5-6 and TRBJ2-3, with 11 nucleotides matching TRBD2. Germline assignment: CDR1 SGHDT and CDR2 YYEEEE. The CDR3 is made up of 19 amino acids. The V gene end was trimmed by 1 base and the J gene end by 1 base; junction bases not matched to a gene: 11. The chain's CDR3 is CASSLSPSGGPWGTDTQYF. The CDR3 DNA reads TGTGCCAGCAGCTTGTCACCTAGCGGGGGGCCCTGGGGCACAGATACGCAGTATTTT.

The V call is TRBV28, the J call TRBJ1-6; D possibly corresponds to TRBD1 (6 bases). CDR3 size: 12 residues. With 7 bases removed from V and 10 bases from J, the gap between germline ends came to 11 bases. Germline CDR1 MDHEN, CDR2 SYDVKM. CDR3 residues: CASNTGLSPLHF. The CDR3 nucleotides read TGTGCCAGCAACACAGGGTTGTCACCCCTCCACTTT.